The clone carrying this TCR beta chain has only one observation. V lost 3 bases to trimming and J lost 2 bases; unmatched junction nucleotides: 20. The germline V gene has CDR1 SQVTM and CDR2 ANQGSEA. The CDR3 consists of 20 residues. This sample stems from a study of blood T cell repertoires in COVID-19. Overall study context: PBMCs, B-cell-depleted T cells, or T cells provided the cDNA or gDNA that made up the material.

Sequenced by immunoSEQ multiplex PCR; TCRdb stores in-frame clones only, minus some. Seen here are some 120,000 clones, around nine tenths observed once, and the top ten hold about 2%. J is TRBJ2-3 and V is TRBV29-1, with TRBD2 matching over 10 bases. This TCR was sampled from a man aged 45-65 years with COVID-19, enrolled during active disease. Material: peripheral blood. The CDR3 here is CSVDEVPPSGSLLPTDTQYF. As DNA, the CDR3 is TGCAGCGTTGACGAGGTTCCGCCTAGCGGGAGTCTCCTCCCCACAGATACGCAGTATTTT.